What follows is one T cell receptor beta chain and its context. This sample is part of a study of blood T cell repertoires in COVID-19. V trimming: 3 bases; J trimming: 4 bases; junction bases outside the gene matches: 9. CDR3 size: 14 residues. From germline, CDR1 is GTSNPN and CDR2 SVGIG (reference sequence). As handled by the study authors: Scientists estimated how many nucleated cells there were by amplifying reference gene primers. The assay was immunoSEQ multiplex PCR, and TCRdb's table has in-frame clones only and misses some. V and J calls and clone size are those listed in that table; D and trimming were worked out from the DNA. This table holds fewer than 350,000 clones, 85% found once.

The rearrangement joins TRBV30 to TRBJ2-7; TRBD1 matches 7 bases. The sample was PBMCs or T cells enriched from blood (not recorded which). The clonotype was recovered from a woman in her twenties or thirties who had been exposed to COVID-19. CDR3 in DNA: TGTGCCTGGAGGTATCGAGGGGGCCGGTACGAGCAGTACTTC. Its translation: CAWRYRGGRYEQYF.